The 28 T cell receptor beta chains given below trace back to one sample, sequenced in a study of T cell responses to AZD1222 COVID-19 vaccine. The method was immunoSEQ multiplex PCR; TCRdb's version includes in-frame clones alone and lacks a portion of them. Of some 160,000 clones in the sample, approximately 93% were seen once. The sequenced sample was peripheral blood, obtained on day 0 of AZD1222 vaccination. The origin of the receptors is an adult in good health.

V is TRBV18 and J is TRBJ1-1; the D gene is possibly TRBD1 (5 bases). Germline-derived CDR1 and CDR2 are KGHSH and LQKENI. V was shortened by 1 base and J by 0 bases, with 9 bases between the two germline ends. The CDR3 loop spans 15 amino acids. CDR3 coding DNA: TGTGCCAGCTCACCACAACCGACAGTGAACACTGAAGCTTTCTTT. Protein: CASSPQPTVNTEAFF.

The chain employs TRBV7-2 and TRBJ1-1; D not certain. The CDR3 is 11 amino acids. CDR1 is SGHTA and CDR2 is FQGNSA in the germline V gene. The V end lost 5 bases, the J end lost 3 bases, and 4 bases lay between the germline ends. The CDR3 sequence: CASSRDTEAFF. CDR3 bases: TGTGCCAGCAGCCGAGACACTGAAGCTTTCTTT.

The rearrangement uses TRBV18 and TRBJ2-7; tentatively, D is TRBD1 (5 bases). Per the germline V gene, CDR1 is KGHSH and CDR2 is LQKENI. With 2 bases removed from V and 6 bases from J, the gap between germline ends came to 17 bases. The CDR3 is 15 residues long. The CDR3 loop reads CASSPSATVQGEQYF. The CDR3 nucleotides read TGTGCCAGCTCACCATCAGCGACAGTCCAGGGCGAGCAGTACTTC.

The chain combines TRBV5-1 with TRBJ1-1, with a tentative D call TRBD1 (5 bases). The germline V gene encodes CDR1 SGHRS and CDR2 YFSETQ. The CDR3 spans 13 residues. Trimming removed 7 bases at V and 5 bases at J, with 15 bases between. CDR3 protein: CASYGGGATEAFF. For the CDR3, the DNA is TGCGCCAGCTACGGCGGCGGGGCTACTGAAGCTTTCTTT.

The chain has TRBV3-1 (or the pseudogene TRBV3-2) and TRBJ1-5, with D unclear. Germline CDR1 LGHDT, CDR2 YNNKEL (reference sequence). The V gene lost 7 bases and the J gene lost 0 bases, with 4 bases spanning the gap. CDR3 size: 12 residues. This chain's CDR3 is CASNGSNQPQHF. DNA for the CDR3: TGTGCCAGCAACGGTAGCAATCAGCCCCAGCATTTT.

In DNA form, the CDR3 reads TGTGCCAGCAGCCTACCCCTTAGCGGGGGGGGATATGAGCAGTTCTTC. The encoded protein is CASSLPLSGGGYEQFF. The chain employs TRBV7-9 and TRBJ2-1; 11 bases map to TRBD2. The CDR3 sequence is 16 residues long. V dropped 5 bases and J dropped 8; count of bases not matched to a gene: 11. From germline, CDR1 is SEHNR and CDR2 FQNEAQ (reference sequence).

The chain has TRBV6-2 or TRBV6-3 and TRBJ1-6; no clear D gene. Per germline, CDR1 MNHEY and CDR2 SVGEGT. The length of the CDR3 is 16 residues. V was shortened by 6 bases and J by 6 bases, with 18 bases between the two germline ends. CDR3 sequence (DNA): TGTGCCAGCAGCCCAAGGGTTGGGCCCGGTAATTCACCCCTCCACTTT. It specifies CASSPRVGPGNSPLHF.

This chain connects TRBV5-1 to TRBJ2-3; D remains unclear. This CDR3 contains 12 residues. Germline-derived CDR1 and CDR2 are SGHRS and YFSETQ. Trimming removed 4 bases at V and 1 base at J, with 4 bases between. The chain's CDR3 is CASSRGTDTQYF. The CDR3 region has the DNA TGCGCCAGCAGCCGCGGCACAGATACGCAGTATTTT. Looking up the rest from reference TRBV5-1 and TRBJ2-3 gives the full variable domain: KAGVTQTPRYLIKTRGQQVTLSCSPISGHRSVSWYQQTPGQGLQFLFEYFSETQRNKGNFPGRFSGRQFSNSRSEMNVSTLELGDSALYLCASSRGTDTQYFGPGTRLTVL.

In its sample, this clone was seen many times. The rearrangement links TRBV19 to TRBJ2-5; possible D gene TRBD2, 6 bases. CDR3 length: 17 amino acids. Germline CDR1 is LNHDA and CDR2 is SQIVND (reference sequence). V gave up 0 bases and J gave up 0 bases, with 14 bases separating them. In DNA, the CDR3 is TGTGCCAGTAGTATAGATCTGTTTAGCGGTCACCAAGAGACCCAGTACTTC. This codes for CASSIDLFSGHQETQYF. The variable domain in full, completed from reference TRBV19 and TRBJ2-5, reads DGGITQSPKYLFRKEGQNVTLSCEQNLNHDAMYWYRQDPGQGLRLIYYSQIVNDFQKGDIAEGYSVSREKKESFPLTVTSAQKNPTAFYLCASSIDLFSGHQETQYFGPGTRLLVL.

The genes are TRBV5-6 and TRBJ2-3; possible D gene TRBD2, 6 bases. Germline-derived CDR1 and CDR2 are SGHDT and YYEEEE. The CDR3 contains 18 residues. V shed 1 base and J shed 3 bases, with 21 bases lying between them. The CDR3 sequence is CASSLRFLAGSWTDTQYF. In DNA, the CDR3 is TGTGCCAGCAGCTTGCGATTCCTGGCGGGGAGCTGGACAGATACGCAGTATTTT.

The chain recombines TRBV6-5 with TRBJ1-5; no clear D. CDR1 and CDR2 from the germline V gene are MNHEY and SVGAGI. V was clipped by 0 bases and J by 6 bases, with 9 bases between them. The length of the CDR3 is 14 residues. The CDR3 DNA reads as TGTGCCAGCAGTTACTCTCACGGTATTCAGCCCCAGCATTTT. Its translation is CASSYSHGIQPQHF.

The chain employs TRBV2 and TRBJ1-1; a possible D gene is TRBD1 (5 bases). With 6 bases removed from V and 7 bases from J, the gap between germline ends came to 21 bases. Germline V lookup: CDR1 SNHLY, CDR2 FYNNEI. There are 15 residues in the CDR3. This CDR3 is CASRKGRGTPDEAFF. In DNA form, the CDR3 reads TGTGCCAGCAGAAAGGGGAGAGGGACCCCCGATGAAGCTTTCTTT.

J is TRBJ1-5 and V is TRBV4-1; D not certain. This CDR3 contains 17 residues. Deletions cut 4 bases from V and 4 bases from J, with 20 bases between. From germline, CDR1 is MGHRA and CDR2 YSYEKL. CDR3 sequence: CASSRDPSGGRNQPQHF. The DNA of the CDR3 is TGCGCCAGCAGCCGCGACCCCTCGGGAGGGCGGAATCAGCCCCAGCATTTT.

The rearrangement uses TRBV6-2 or TRBV6-3 and TRBJ1-2; 7 bases are a match to TRBD1. J gave up 3 bases and V 2 bases, and 0 bases lay outside the gene matches. CDR1 is MNHEY, CDR2 SVGEGT, per germline. CDR3 length: 13 amino acids. The DNA of the CDR3 is TGTGCCAGCAGTTACCAGGGGGACTATGGCTACACCTTC. Protein: CASSYQGDYGYTF.

V is TRBV6-5 and J is TRBJ1-2; D remains unclear. The CDR3 has 10 amino acids. V lost 8 bases and J lost 4, with 5 bases in between. Per the germline V gene, CDR1 is MNHEY and CDR2 is SVGAGI. The CDR3 DNA is TGTGCCAGCTTGGGCTATGGCTACACCTTC. Protein sequence: CASLGYGYTF.

This chain connects TRBV11-3 to TRBJ1-1; D not certain. Germline V lookup: CDR1 SGHNT, CDR2 YENEEA. V shed 5 bases and J shed 5 bases, with 15 bases lying between them. The length of the CDR3 is 14 residues. CDR3 in DNA: TGTGCCAGCAGCCCCCCTAATTTGCCAACTGAAGCTTTCTTT. The encoded protein is CASSPPNLPTEAFF.

This clone appeared once. The rearrangement links TRBV23-1 to TRBJ2-6; D remains unclear. TRBV23-1 is assigned to the ORF class and has an uncertain function. The ends were cut back, 5 bases at V and 0 bases at J, with 8 bases in the middle. The CDR3 length is 15 residues. CDR3 residues: CASSIRPSGANVLTF. Here the CDR3 DNA reads TGCGCCAGCAGTATCAGGCCCTCTGGGGCCAACGTCCTGACTTTC.

The rearrangement links TRBV5-4 to TRBJ1-6; 7 bases match TRBD1. The CDR3 runs 16 residues. The V gene's germline CDR1 is SGHNT and CDR2 YYREEE (reference sequence). V shed 0 bases, J shed 4 bases, and the junction held 4 bases outside the gene matches. In nucleotides, the CDR3 is TGTGCCAGCAGCTTGGGGACAGGCAATTATAATTCACCCCTCCACTTT. Its translation: CASSLGTGNYNSPLHF.

The chain joins TRBV7-8 to TRBJ1-5; 8 bases map to TRBD1. Germline V gene data show CDR1 as SGHVS and CDR2 as FQNEAQ. The V and J ends lost 1 base and 3 bases, in that order; junction bases with no gene match: 5. The CDR3 totals 16 residues. CDR3 DNA sequence: TGTGCCAGCAGCTTAGGGACAGGGAGGTTCAATCAGCCCCAGCATTTT. It yields the protein CASSLGTGRFNQPQHF.

The chain combines TRBV19 with TRBJ2-3; the D is unclear. Trimming left V 2 bases short and J 0 bases short, with 9 bases between. The CDR3 sequence is 15 residues long. Germline CDR1 and CDR2: LNHDA and SQIVND (reference sequence). The CDR3 reads CASSIRAVSTDTQYF. DNA of the CDR3: TGTGCCAGTAGTATAAGGGCGGTTAGCACAGATACGCAGTATTTT.

This chain joins TRBV3-1 (or the pseudogene TRBV3-2) and TRBJ2-6; a possible D gene is TRBD2 (5 bases). Trimming shortened V by 1 base and J by 2 bases, and 6 bases separated the two germline ends. From germline, CDR1 is LGHDT and CDR2 YNNKEL (reference sequence). The CDR3 is 15 amino acids. The DNA of the CDR3 is TGTGCCAGCAGCCAAGGGGAGACTGGGGCCAACGTCCTGACTTTC. This translates into CASSQGETGANVLTF.

CDR3 nucleotide sequence: TGTGCCAGCTTAACGGGATGGGGCTCACCCCTCCACTTT. Residues: CASLTGWGSPLHF. The V gene is TRBV2, the J gene TRBJ1-6; weak D call: TRBD1 (5 bases). The germline gives CDR1 SNHLY, CDR2 FYNNEI. V was trimmed by 8 bases and J by 10 bases, leaving 15 bases between them. This CDR3 has 13 residues.

The chain uses TRBV12-3 or TRBV12-4 and TRBJ1-2; no reliable D call. With 6 bases removed from V and 4 bases from J, the gap between germline ends came to 12 bases. The CDR3 sequence is 13 residues long. The CDR3 reads CASRLRRSYGYTF. The DNA of the CDR3 is TGTGCCAGCAGGCTTCGGAGAAGCTATGGCTACACCTTC.

V and J are TRBV6-2 or TRBV6-3 and TRBJ1-2; the D gene is possibly TRBD1 (5 bases). V was shortened by 6 bases and J by 6 bases, with 17 bases between the two germline ends. Germline CDR1 is MNHEY and CDR2 is SVGEGT. The CDR3 has 14 amino acids. CDR3 sequence (DNA): TGTGCCAGCAGCGTCCTTGTGGGGGGGGATGGCTACACCTTC. Residues: CASSVLVGGDGYTF.

V usage is TRBV29-1 and J usage is TRBJ1-1, with D uncertain. CDR1 SQVTM and CDR2 ANQGSEA come from the germline V gene. The ends were cut back, 6 bases at V and 3 bases at J, with 5 bases in the middle. This CDR3 contains 10 residues. The CDR3 DNA is TGCAGCGTCAGGTACACTGAAGCTTTCTTT. It specifies CSVRYTEAFF.

The genes are TRBV19 and TRBJ1-6, with D perhaps matching TRBD1 (5 bases). Per germline, CDR1 LNHDA and CDR2 SQIVND (reference sequence). The CDR3 length is 19 residues. V was shortened by 3 bases and J by 2 bases, with 20 bases between the two germline ends. The CDR3 region has the DNA TGTGCCAGTAGTATCTCCCTCACGGGGGGAGTCACCTATAATTCACCCCTCCACTTT. The encoded protein is CASSISLTGGVTYNSPLHF.

This chain links TRBV7-9 with TRBJ1-2, with D hard to call. Germline-derived CDR1 and CDR2 are SEHNR and FQNEAQ (reference sequence). V dropped 3 bases and J dropped 5 bases, with 16 bases sitting between them. The CDR3 sequence is 15 residues long. CDR3 amino acids: CASSLFRAQVYGYTF. Here the CDR3 DNA reads TGTGCCAGCAGCTTGTTCCGTGCACAAGTATATGGCTACACCTTC.

This chain links TRBV11-1 with TRBJ1-6; unclear D gene. CDR1 is SGHAT and CDR2 is FQDESV in the germline V gene (reference sequence). The CDR3 runs 16 residues. V dropped 2 bases and J dropped 7 bases, with 15 bases sitting between them. CDR3 loop: CASSLRPGGTNSPLHF. In nucleotides, the CDR3 is TGTGCCAGCAGCTTACGCCCGGGAGGAACGAATTCACCCCTCCACTTT.